This T cell receptor (beta chain) was sequenced in a study of blood T cell repertoires in COVID-19. In the study overall: The cDNA or gDNA used as material had been derived from T cells, B-cell-depleted T cells, or PBMCs.

The Seattle patients, enrolled during active infection, were followed longitudinally. Study processing details: How many nucleated cells were present was estimated from reference gene primer amplification. Using immunoSEQ multiplex PCR, the repertoire was profiled, and TCRdb retains in-frame clones only, with some absent. For V, J and clone size, that table is used; D and trimming come from the DNA. Of roughly 190,000 clones listed, less than 90% are singletons. Per germline, CDR1 GTSNPN and CDR2 SVGIG (reference sequence). V lost 3 bases and J lost 4, with 10 bases in between. The CDR3 consists of 13 residues.

This TCR derives from a woman aged 70-85 years with COVID-19, enrolled during active disease. Material: peripheral blood. The chain is built from TRBV30 and TRBJ1-5; D is perhaps TRBD1 (5 bases). CDR3: CAWSLSGNQPQHF. The CDR3 region has the DNA TGTGCCTGGAGCCTTTCAGGGAATCAGCCCCAGCATTTT.